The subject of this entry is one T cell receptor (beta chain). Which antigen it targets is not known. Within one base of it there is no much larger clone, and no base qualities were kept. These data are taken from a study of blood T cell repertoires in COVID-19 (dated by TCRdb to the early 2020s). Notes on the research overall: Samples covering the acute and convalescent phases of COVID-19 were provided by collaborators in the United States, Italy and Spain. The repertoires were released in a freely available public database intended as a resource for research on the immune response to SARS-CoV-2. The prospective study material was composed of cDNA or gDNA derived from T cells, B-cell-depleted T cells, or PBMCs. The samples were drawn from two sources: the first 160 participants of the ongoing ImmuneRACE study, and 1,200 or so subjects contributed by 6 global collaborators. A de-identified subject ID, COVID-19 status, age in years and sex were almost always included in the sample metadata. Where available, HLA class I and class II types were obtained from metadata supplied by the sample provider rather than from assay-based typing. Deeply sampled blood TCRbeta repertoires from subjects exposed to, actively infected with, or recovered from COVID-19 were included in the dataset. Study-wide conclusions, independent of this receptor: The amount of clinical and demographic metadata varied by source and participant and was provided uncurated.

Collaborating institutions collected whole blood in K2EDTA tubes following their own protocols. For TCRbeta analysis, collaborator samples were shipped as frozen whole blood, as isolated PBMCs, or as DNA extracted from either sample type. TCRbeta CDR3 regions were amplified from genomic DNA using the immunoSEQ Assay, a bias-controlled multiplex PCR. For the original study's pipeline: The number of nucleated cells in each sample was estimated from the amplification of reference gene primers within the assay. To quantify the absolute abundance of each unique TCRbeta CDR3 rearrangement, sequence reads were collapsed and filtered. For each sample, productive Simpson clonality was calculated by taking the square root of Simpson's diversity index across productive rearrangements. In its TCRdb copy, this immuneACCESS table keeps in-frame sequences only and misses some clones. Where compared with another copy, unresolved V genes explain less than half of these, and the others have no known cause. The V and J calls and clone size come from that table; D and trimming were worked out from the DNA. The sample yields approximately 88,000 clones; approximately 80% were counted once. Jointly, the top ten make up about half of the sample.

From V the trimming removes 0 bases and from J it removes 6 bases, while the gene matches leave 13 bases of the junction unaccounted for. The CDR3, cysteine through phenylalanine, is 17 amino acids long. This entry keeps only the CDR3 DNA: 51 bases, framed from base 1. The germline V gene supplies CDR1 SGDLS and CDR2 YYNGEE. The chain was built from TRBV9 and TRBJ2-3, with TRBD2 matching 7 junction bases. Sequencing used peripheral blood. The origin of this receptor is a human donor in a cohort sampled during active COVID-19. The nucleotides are TGTGCCAGCAGCGTAGGGTTTGCGGGAGTGTACCCCGATACGCAGTATTTT. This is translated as CASSVGFAGVYPDTQYF.